What follows describes a single TCR beta chain. This entry comes from a study of T cell changes during pregnancy in multiple sclerosis. Trimming shortened V by 0 bases and J by 2 bases, and 13 bases separated the two germline ends. This CDR3 spans 16 amino acids. The V gene's germline CDR1 is SGDLS and CDR2 YYNGEE. Here immunoSEQ multiplex PCR was the method, and the copy in TCRdb shows in-frame clones only, minus some. This table holds 100,000 or so clones, roughly 90% found once. The TCR comes from a female donor with multiple sclerosis, enrolled in a pregnancy study. This chain links TRBV9 with TRBJ2-3, with D possibly matching TRBD2 (7 bases). This specimen was peripheral blood, taken after pregnancy. CDR3 coding DNA: TGTGCCAGCAGCGTAGATCCGGGGGGCTTCACAGATACGCAGTATTTT. This translates into CASSVDPGGFTDTQYF.